The sequence of this TCR beta chain was determined in a study of blood T cell repertoires in COVID-19 (dated by TCRdb to the early 2020s). For the wider study: Samples from collaborators originated in the United States, Italy and Spain and spanned both the acute and convalescent phases of COVID-19. The material from the prospective study consisted of cDNA or gDNA derived from T cells, B-cell-depleted T cells, or PBMCs. Deeply sampled blood TCRbeta repertoires from subjects exposed to, actively infected with, or recovered from COVID-19 were included in the dataset. A freely available public database, intended as a resource for researchers studying the immune response to SARS-CoV-2, is where the repertoires were released. The samples were drawn from two sources: the first 160 participants of the ongoing ImmuneRACE study, and some 1,300 subjects contributed by 6 global collaborators. Nearly every sample came with metadata listing a de-identified subject ID, COVID-19 status, age in years and sex. Where HLA class I and class II types were available, the types were taken from metadata supplied by the sample provider, not from assay-based typing.

TCRbeta CDR3 regions were amplified from genomic DNA by means of the immunoSEQ Assay, a bias-controlled multiplex PCR. The authors' analysis ran thus. The number of nucleated cells in each sample was estimated by amplification of reference gene primers within the assay. To quantify the absolute abundance of each unique TCRbeta CDR3 rearrangement, sequence reads were collapsed and filtered. For each sample, productive Simpson clonality was calculated by taking the square root of Simpson's diversity index across productive rearrangements. Drawn from immuneACCESS, this table holds only the in-frame rearrangements with V and J called that TCRdb kept. Clones are partly lost; checked studies trace under half to an unresolved V gene and leave the rest unexplained. The DNA was the basis for D and trimming; V, J and clone size are from that table. Here the sample has some 200,000 clones; roughly nine tenths occur a single time. The ten top clones hold 0.7% to 0.8% of the sample.

Overall results and qualifications from the work: How much clinical and demographic metadata was included differed by source and by participant, and the metadata was provided uncurated.

For this clone: Which antigen it targets is not known. Base qualities are not recorded, but no much larger clone differs from it by a single base.

Each collaborating institution followed its own protocols to collect whole blood in K2EDTA tubes. Collaborator samples were shipped for TCRbeta analysis as frozen whole blood, isolated PBMCs, or DNA extracted from either sample type. Sequenced material: peripheral blood. The origin of this receptor is a woman in her sixties or seventies with acute or convalescent COVID-19.

CDR3 sequence: CASRPTAYYGYTF. The DNA reads TGTGCCAGCAGGCCCACAGCTTACTATGGCTACACCTTC. The chain joins TRBV27 to TRBJ1-2; no D gene is confidently identified. The CDR3 covers 13 residues, taking in both the cysteine and the phenylalanine. The DNA shown is the 39-base CDR3, in frame from base 1. V gives up 6 bases and J gives up 3 bases, and the segment between their germline ends measures 11 bases. Sequences MNHEY (CDR1) and SMNVEV (CDR2) are obtained from the germline V gene (reference sequence).